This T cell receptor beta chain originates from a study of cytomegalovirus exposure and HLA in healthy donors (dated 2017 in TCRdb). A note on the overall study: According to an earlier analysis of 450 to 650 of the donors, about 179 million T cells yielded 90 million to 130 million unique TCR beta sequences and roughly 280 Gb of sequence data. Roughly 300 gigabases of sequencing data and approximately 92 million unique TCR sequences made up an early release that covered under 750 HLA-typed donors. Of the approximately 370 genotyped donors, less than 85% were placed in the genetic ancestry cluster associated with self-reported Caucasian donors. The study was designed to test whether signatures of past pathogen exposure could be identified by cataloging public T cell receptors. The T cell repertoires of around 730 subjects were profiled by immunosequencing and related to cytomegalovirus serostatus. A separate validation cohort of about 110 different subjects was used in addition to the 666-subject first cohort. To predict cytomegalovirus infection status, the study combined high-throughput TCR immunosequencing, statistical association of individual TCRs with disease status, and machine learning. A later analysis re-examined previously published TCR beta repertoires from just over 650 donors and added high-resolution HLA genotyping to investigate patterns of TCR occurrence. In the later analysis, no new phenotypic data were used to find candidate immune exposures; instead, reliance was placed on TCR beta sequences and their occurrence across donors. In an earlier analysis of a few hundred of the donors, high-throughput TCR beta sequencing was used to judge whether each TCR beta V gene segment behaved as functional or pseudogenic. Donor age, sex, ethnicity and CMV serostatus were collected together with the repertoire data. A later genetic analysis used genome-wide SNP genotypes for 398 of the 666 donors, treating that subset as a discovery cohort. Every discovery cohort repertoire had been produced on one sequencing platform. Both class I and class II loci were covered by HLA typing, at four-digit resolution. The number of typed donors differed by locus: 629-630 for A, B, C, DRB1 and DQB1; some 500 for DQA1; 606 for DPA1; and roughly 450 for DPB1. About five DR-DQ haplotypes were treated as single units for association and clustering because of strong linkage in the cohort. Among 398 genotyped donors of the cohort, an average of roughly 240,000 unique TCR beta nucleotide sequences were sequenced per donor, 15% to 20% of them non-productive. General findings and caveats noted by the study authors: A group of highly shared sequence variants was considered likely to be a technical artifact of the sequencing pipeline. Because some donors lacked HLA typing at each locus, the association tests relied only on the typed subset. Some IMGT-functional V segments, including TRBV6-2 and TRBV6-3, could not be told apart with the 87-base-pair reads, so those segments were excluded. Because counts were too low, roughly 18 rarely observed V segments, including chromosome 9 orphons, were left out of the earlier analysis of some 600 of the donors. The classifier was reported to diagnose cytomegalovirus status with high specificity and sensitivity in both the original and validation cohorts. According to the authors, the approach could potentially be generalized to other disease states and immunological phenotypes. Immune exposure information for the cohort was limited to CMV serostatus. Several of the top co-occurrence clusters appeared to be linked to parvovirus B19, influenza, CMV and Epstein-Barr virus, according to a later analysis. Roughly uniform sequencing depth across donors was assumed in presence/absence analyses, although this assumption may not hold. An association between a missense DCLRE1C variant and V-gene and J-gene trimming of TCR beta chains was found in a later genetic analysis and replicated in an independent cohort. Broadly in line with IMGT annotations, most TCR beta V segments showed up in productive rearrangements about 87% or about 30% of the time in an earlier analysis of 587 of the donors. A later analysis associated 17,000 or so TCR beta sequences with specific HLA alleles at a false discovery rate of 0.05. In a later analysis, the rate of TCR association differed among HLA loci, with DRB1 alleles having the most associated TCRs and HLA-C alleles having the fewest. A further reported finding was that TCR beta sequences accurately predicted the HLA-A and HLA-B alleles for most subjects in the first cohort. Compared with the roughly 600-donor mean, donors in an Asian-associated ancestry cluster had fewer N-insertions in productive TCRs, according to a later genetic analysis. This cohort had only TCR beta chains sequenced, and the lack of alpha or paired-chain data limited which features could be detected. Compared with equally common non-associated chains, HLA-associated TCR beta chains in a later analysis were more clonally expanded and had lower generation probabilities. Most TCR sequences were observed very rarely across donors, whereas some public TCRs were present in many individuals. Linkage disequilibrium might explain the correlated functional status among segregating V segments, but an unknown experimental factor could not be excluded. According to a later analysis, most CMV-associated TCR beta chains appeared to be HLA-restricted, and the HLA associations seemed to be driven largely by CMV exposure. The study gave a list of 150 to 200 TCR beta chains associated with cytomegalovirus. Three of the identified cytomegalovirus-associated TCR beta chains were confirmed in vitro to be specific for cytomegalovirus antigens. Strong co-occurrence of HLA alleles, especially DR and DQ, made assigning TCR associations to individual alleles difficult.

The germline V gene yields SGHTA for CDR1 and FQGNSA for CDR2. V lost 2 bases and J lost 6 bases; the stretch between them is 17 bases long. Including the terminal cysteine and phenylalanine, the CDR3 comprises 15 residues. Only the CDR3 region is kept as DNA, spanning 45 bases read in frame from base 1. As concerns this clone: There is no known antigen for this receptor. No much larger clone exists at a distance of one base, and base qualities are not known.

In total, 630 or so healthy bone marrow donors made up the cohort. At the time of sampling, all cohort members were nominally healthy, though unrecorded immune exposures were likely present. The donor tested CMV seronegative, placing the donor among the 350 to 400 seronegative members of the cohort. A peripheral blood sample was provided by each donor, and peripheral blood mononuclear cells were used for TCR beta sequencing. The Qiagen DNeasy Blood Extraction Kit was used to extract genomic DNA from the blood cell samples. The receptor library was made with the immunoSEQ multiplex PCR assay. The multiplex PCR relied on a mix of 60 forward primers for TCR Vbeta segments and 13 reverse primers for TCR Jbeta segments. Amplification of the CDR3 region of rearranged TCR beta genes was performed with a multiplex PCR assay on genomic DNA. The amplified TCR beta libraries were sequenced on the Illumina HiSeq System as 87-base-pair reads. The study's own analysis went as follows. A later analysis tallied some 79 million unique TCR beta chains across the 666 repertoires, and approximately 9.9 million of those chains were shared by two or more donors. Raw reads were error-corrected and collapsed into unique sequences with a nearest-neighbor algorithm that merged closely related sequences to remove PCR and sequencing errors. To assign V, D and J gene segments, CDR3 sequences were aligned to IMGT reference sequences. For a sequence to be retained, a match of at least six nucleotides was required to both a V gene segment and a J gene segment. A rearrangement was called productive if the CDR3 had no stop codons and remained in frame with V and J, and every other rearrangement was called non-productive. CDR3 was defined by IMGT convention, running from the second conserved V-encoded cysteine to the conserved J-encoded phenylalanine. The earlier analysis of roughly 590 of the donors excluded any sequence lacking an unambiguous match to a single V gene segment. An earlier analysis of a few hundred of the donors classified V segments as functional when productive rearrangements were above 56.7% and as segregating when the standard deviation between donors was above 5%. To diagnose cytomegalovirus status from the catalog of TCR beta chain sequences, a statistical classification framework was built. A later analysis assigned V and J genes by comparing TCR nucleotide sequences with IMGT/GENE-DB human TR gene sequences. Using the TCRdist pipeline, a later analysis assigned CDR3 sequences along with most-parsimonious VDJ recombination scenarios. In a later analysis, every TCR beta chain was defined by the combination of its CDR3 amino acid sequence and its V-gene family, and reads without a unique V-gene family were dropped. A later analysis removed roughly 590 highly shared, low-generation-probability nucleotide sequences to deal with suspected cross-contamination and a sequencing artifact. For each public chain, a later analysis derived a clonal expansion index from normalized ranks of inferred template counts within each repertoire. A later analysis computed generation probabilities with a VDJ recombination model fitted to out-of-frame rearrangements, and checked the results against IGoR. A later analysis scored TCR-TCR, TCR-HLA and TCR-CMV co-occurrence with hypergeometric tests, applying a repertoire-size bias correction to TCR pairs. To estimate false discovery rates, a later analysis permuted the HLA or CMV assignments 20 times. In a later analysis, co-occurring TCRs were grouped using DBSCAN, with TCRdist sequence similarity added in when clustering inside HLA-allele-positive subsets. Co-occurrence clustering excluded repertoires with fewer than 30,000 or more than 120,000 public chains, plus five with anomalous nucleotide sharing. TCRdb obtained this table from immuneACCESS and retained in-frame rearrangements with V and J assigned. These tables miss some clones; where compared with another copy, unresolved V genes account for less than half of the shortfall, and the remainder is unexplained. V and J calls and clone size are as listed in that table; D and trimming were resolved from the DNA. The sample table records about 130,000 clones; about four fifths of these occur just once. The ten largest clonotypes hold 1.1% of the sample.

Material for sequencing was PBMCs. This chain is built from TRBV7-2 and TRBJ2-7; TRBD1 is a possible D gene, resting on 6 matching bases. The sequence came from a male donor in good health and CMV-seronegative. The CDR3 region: CASSLYVLTGSEQYF. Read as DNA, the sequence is TGTGCCAGCAGCTTATATGTGTTAACAGGGTCCGAGCAGTACTTC.